These T cell receptor beta chains were read from a single sample in a study of post-analysis software for immune sequencing data. TCRdb redid the calling of the PCR reads with MiXCR, one entry per CDR3 protein. The sample lists approximately 690,000 distinct CDR3 sequences; roughly three fifths were seen once. The specimen was blood. Source of these receptors: a girl aged 2-10 years with multiple sclerosis. Each CDR3 is given with its conserved first and last residue. Each record gives: J gene, V gene, CDR3 protein.

j_call: TRBJ2-7
v_call: TRBV7-8
cdr3_aa: CATSGDYNEQYF

j_call: TRBJ1-2
v_call: TRBV5-1
cdr3_aa: CASSLEGTTPNGYTF

j_call: TRBJ2-3
v_call: TRBV12-3/TRBV12-4
cdr3_aa: CASTPGLAGGADTQYF

j_call: TRBJ1-5
v_call: TRBV20-1
cdr3_aa: CSAYAGTGGQPQHF

j_call: TRBJ2-1
v_call: TRBV12-5
cdr3_aa: CASGFLADYNEQFF

j_call: TRBJ2-5
v_call: TRBV6-5
cdr3_aa: CASSYSSAGYQETQYF

j_call: TRBJ1-1
v_call: TRBV12-3/TRBV12-4
cdr3_aa: CASSLRGITEAFF

j_call: TRBJ2-1
v_call: TRBV5-1
cdr3_aa: CASSAGLAGGHYNEQFF

j_call: TRBJ2-1
v_call: TRBV4-1
cdr3_aa: CASSQVTAGPTLSYNEQFF

j_call: TRBJ2-5
v_call: TRBV29-1
cdr3_aa: CSVVEGAGETQYF

j_call: TRBJ2-1
v_call: TRBV4-1
cdr3_aa: CASSPKGAGDPSSYNEQFF

j_call: TRBJ1-5
v_call: TRBV20-1
cdr3_aa: CSARAAGSVPQHF